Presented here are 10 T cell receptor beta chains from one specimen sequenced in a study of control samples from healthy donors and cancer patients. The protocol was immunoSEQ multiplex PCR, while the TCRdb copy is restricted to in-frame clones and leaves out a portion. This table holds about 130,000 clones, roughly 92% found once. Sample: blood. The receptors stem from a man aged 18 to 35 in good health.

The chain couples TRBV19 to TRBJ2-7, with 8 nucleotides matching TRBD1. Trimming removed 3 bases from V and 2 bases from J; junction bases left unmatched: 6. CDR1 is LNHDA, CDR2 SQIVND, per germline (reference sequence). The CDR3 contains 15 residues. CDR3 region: CASSIASTGAYEQYF. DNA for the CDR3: TGTGCCAGTAGTATCGCGTCGACAGGGGCCTACGAGCAGTACTTC.

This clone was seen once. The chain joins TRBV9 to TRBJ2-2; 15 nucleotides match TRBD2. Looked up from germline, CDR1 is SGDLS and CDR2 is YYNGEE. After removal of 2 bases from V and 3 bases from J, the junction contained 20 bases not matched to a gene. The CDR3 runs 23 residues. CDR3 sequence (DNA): TGTGCCAGCAGCGTCCGTAGCCCGAAGTACTGGACTAGCGGGGGGGCCCACACCGGGGAGCTGTTTTTT. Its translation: CASSVRSPKYWTSGGAHTGELFF. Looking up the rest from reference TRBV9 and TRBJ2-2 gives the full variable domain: DSGVTQTPKHLITATGQRVTLRCSPRSGDLSVYWYQQSLDQGLQFLIQYYNGEERAKGNILERFSAQQFPDLHSELNLSSLELGDSALYFCASSVRSPKYWTSGGAHTGELFFGEGSRLTVL.

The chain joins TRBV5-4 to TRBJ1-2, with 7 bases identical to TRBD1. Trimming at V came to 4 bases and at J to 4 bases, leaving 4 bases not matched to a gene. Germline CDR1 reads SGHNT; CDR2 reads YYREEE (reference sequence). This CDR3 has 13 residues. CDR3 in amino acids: CASSPPGGYGYTF. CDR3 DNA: TGTGCCAGCAGCCCTCCAGGGGGCTATGGCTACACCTTC.

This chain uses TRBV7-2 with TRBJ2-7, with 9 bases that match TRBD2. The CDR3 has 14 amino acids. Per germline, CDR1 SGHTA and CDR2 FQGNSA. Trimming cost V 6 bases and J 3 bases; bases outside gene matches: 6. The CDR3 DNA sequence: TGTGCCAGCAGGGGGGGACTAGCCAGCTACGAGCAGTACTTC. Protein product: CASRGGLASYEQYF.

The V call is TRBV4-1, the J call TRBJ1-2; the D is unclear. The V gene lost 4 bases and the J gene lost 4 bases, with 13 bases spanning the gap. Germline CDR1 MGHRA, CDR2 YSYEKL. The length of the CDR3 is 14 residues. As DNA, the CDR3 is TGCGCCAGCAGCCTCGCCCGGGAGGTCTATGGCTACACCTTC. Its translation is CASSLAREVYGYTF.

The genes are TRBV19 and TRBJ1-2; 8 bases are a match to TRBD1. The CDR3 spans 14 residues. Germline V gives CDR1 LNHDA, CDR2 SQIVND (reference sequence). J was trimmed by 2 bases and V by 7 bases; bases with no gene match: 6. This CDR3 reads CASTRGPINYGYTF. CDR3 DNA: TGTGCCAGTACCAGGGGGCCAATCAACTATGGCTACACCTTC.

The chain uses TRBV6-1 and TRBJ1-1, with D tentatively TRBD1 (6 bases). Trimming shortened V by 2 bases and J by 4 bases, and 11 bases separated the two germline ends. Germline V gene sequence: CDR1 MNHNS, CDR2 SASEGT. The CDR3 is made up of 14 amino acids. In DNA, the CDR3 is TGTGCCAGCAGTGAAATAAGGACAGCCACTGAAGCTTTCTTT. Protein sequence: CASSEIRTATEAFF.

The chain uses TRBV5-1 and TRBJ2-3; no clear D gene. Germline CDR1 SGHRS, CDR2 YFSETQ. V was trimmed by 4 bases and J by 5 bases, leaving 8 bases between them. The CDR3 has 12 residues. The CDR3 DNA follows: TGCGCCAGCAGCCGCGACTTAGATACGCAGTATTTT. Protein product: CASSRDLDTQYF.

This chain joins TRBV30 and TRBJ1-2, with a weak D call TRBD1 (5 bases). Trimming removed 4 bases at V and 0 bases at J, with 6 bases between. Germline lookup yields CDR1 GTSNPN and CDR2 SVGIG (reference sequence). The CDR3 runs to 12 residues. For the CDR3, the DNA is TGTGCCTGGACAGGGACTAACTATGGCTACACCTTC. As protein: CAWTGTNYGYTF.

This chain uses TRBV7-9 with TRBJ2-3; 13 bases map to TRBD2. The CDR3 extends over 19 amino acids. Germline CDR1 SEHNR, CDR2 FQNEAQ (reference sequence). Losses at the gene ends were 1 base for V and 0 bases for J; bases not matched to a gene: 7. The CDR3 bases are TGTGCCAGCAGCTTAGTGGGACTAGCGGGAAAACTTAGCACAGATACGCAGTATTTT. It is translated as CASSLVGLAGKLSTDTQYF.